This T cell receptor (beta chain) was recorded in a study of T cells in Graves' hyperthyroidism and ophthalmopathy. This clonotype was seen at least ten times. There were TCR beta CDR3 regions amplified from RNA transcripts. Using the HTBI primer set, a first-round RT-PCR was run on the TCR CDR3. TCRdb re-called the multiplex PCR reads with MiXCR, one entry per CDR3 protein. Among around 600,000 distinct CDR3 sequences listed, around 16% were seen once. The sequencing input was blood. This receptor was obtained from a middle-aged woman with Graves' ophthalmopathy.

The CDR3 reads CASSRSGIGTDTQYF. In DNA form, the CDR3 reads TGTGCCAGCAGCCGTAGCGGGATAGGCACAGATACGCAGTATTTT. The chain uses TRBV2 and TRBJ2-3; TRBD2 aligns across 8 bases. V lost 6 bases to trimming and J lost 1 base; unmatched junction nucleotides: 6. The V gene's germline CDR1 is SNHLY and CDR2 FYNNEI. The CDR3 contains 15 residues.